Sequencing of this T cell receptor beta chain was carried out in a study of T-cell reconstitution after alpha-beta-depleted transplantation in children (dated by TCRdb to the mid-2010s). Concerning the study at large: T-cell immune reconstitution after TCRalphabeta/CD19-depleted allogeneic hematopoietic cell transplantation in children was quantitatively tracked in the study by means of TCR repertoire profiling. The investigation overall reported the following: The high TCRbeta diversity at day 60 in some patients was ascribed to recipient T cells and intrathymic progenitors that had survived conditioning. The apparently early alphabetaT-cell count recovery about two months after transplant was reportedly dependent on only several hundred rapidly expanded clones derived from non-depleted graft cells. Over subsequent months, a decline in hyperexpanded clone frequencies was noted, and after one year, T-cell counts and TCRbeta diversity were mostly ascribed to newly produced T cells.

Libraries were prepared through PCR. The data were produced on an Illumina HiSeq 2500. To normalize quantification of the TCRbeta repertoire, the TCR libraries were built with molecular barcoding that relied on unique molecular identifiers. TCRdb took the public reads, trimmed them with fastp at Q25, ran MiXCR for clone calling and kept in-frame beta chains. Each entry is one CDR3 protein sequence, shown with its most common DNA and genes. Across this sample there are 60,000 to 100,000 distinct CDR3 sequences, with around a sixth seen only once. The ten largest make up about 54% of the sample. Trimming removed 3 bases from V and 0 bases from J, leaving 7 bases between the germline ends. The CDR3 spans 14 residues, from the cysteine through the phenylalanine. Only CDR3 DNA remains: 42 bases, in frame from the first base. Looking up the germline V gene (reference sequence) yields CDR1 SEHNR and CDR2 FQNEAQ.

Concerning this clonotype itself: Its cognate antigen has yet to be identified. No base qualities exist here, and no much larger clone lies one base off it.

Reading the label with the study, this specimen's treatment or condition is: allogeneic hematopoietic cell transplantation with graft depleted of TCRalphabeta T cells and CD19 B cells. Transplant recipients were children who received TCRalphabeta/CD19-depleted allogeneic hematopoietic cell grafts. The input for sequencing was PBMCs, mostly from graft donor cells, taken 360 days after TCRalphabeta/CD19-depleted stem cell transplant. This chain is built from TRBV7-9 and TRBJ2-3; no D gene is confidently identified. This sequence was found in a male patient aged 2 to 9 who had a stem cell transplant for acute lymphoblastic leukemia, so the T cells may come from the graft donor. The CDR3 region has the sequence CASSFRRSTDTQYF. Here is the DNA: TGTGCCAGCAGCTTTCGCCGGAGCACAGATACGCAGTATTTT.